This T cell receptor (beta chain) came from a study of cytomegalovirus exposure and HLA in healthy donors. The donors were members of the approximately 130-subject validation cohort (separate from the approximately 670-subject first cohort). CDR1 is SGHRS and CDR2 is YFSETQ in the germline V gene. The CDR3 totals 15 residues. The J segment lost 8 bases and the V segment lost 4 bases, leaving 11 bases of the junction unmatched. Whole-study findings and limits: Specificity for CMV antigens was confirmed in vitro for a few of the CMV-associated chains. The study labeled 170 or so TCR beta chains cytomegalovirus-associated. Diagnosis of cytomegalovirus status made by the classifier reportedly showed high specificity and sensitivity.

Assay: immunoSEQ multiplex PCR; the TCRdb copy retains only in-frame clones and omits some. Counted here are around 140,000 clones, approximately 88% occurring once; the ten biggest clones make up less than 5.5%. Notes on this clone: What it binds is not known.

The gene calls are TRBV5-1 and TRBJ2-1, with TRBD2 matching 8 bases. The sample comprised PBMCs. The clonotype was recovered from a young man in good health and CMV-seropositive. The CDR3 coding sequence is TGCGCCAGCAGCCCCGGGCAAAGCGGGGGCCATGAGCAGTTCTTC. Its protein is CASSPGQSGGHEQFF.